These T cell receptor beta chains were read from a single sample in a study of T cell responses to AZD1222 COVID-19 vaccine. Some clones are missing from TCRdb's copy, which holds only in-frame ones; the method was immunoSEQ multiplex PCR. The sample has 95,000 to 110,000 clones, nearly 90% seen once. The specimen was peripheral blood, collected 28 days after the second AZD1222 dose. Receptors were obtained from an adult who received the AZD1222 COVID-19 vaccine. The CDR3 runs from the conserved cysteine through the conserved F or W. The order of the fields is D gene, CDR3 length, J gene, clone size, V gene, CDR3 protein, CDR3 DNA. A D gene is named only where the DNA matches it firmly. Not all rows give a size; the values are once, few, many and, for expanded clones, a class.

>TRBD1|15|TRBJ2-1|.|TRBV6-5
CATGTSGQGRNEQFF
TGTGCCACGGGAACTTCGGGACAGGGTCGCAATGAGCAGTTCTTC
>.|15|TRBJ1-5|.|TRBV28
CASRSPGVGNQPQHF
TGTGCCAGCAGATCGCCAGGGGTAGGTAATCAGCCCCAGCATTTT
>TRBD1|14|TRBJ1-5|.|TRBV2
CASNTGVSNQPQHF
TGTGCCAGCAATACAGGGGTTTCTAATCAGCCCCAGCATTTT
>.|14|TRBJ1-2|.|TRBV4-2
CASSHSEGAGGYTF
TGTGCCAGCAGCCATTCCGAAGGGGCGGGTGGCTACACCTTC
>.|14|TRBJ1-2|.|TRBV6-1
CASSEGQVNYGYTF
TGTGCCAGCAGTGAGGGGCAGGTCAACTATGGCTACACCTTC
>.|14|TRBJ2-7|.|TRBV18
CASSPGAGAYEQYF
TGTGCCAGCTCACCAGGGGCAGGGGCCTACGAGCAGTACTTC
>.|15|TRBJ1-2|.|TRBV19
CASSAPGGANYGYTF
TGTGCCAGTAGTGCCCCGGGAGGGGCAAACTATGGCTACACCTTC
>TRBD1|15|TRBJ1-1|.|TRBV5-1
CASSFRDRQNTEAFF
TGCGCCAGCAGCTTTCGGGACAGACAGAACACTGAAGCTTTCTTT
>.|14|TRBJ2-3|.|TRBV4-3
CASSQDTHTDTQYF
TGCGCCAGCAGCCAAGATACCCACACAGATACGCAGTATTTT
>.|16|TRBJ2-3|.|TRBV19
CASSIVAGIPTDTQYF
TGTGCCAGTAGTATAGTGGCAGGGATACCGACAGATACGCAGTATTTT
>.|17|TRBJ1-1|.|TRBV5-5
CASSLLQAPLMNTEAFF
TGTGCCAGCAGCTTGTTGCAGGCACCTTTAATGAACACTGAAGCTTTCTTT
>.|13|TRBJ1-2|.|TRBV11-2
CASSRTENYGYTF
TGTGCCAGCAGCCGGACAGAGAACTATGGCTACACCTTC
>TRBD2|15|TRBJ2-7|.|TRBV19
CATSRSWGGSYEQYF
TGTGCCACTTCTCGGAGTTGGGGGGGCTCCTACGAGCAGTACTTC
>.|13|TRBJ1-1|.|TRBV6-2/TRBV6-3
CASSYVPNTEAFF
TGTGCCAGCAGTTATGTGCCCAACACTGAAGCTTTCTTT
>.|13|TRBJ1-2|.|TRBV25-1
CASSEAGGYGYTF
TGTGCCAGCAGTGAAGCGGGGGGCTATGGCTACACCTTC
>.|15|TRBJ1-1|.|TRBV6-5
CASSYPPMWNTEAFF
TGTGCCAGCAGTTACCCCCCGATGTGGAACACTGAAGCTTTCTTT
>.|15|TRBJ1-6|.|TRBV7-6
CASSLAGELGSPLHF
TGTGCCAGCAGCTTAGCGGGGGAGTTGGGTTCACCCCTCCACTTT
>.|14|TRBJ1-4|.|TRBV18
CASSPRREDEKLFF
TGTGCCAGCTCACCGCGAAGAGAGGATGAAAAACTGTTTTTT
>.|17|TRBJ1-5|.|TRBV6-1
CASSEDGVVYSNQPQHF
TGTGCCAGCAGTGAAGATGGGGTCGTTTATAGCAATCAGCCCCAGCATTTT
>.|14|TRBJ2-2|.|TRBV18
CASRTNRDAGELFF
TGTGCCAGCCGTACCAACAGGGACGCCGGGGAGCTGTTTTTT
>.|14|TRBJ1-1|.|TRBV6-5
CASTLGAGRTEAFF
TGTGCCAGCACCCTAGGGGCAGGGAGGACTGAAGCTTTCTTT
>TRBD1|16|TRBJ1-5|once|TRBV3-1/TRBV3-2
CASSTTGMGGNQPQHF
TGTGCCAGCAGCACGACAGGGATGGGGGGCAATCAGCCCCAGCATTTT
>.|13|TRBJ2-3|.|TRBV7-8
CASSLRPNRAQYF
TGTGCCAGCAGCTTACGACCGAATCGAGCGCAGTATTTT
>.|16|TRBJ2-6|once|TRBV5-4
CASSLPMGSGANVLTF
TGTGCCAGCAGCTTGCCAATGGGGTCTGGGGCCAACGTCCTGACTTTC
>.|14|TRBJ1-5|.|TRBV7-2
CASSQGHINQPQHF
TGTGCCAGCAGCCAAGGACATATCAATCAGCCCCAGCATTTT
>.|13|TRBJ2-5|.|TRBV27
CASSSSRAETQYF
TGTGCCAGCAGTAGTAGTCGGGCGGAGACCCAGTACTTC
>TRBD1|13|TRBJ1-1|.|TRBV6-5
CATPTGWGTEAFF
TGTGCCACCCCGACAGGGTGGGGGACTGAAGCTTTCTTT
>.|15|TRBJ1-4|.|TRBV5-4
CASSPGGRLNEKLFF
TGTGCCAGCAGCCCCGGAGGACGGTTGAATGAAAAACTGTTTTTT
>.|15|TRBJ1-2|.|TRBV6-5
CASSYAQGQGAGYTF
TGTGCCAGCAGTTATGCCCAGGGGCAGGGAGCTGGCTACACCTTC
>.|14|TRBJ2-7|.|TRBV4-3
CASSQDGGSYEQYF
TGCGCCAGCAGCCAAGATGGGGGCTCCTACGAGCAGTACTTC
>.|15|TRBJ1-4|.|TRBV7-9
CASRSERSPPEKLFF
TGTGCCAGCAGATCCGAGAGGAGCCCCCCTGAAAAACTGTTTTTT
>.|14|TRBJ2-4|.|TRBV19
CASSFGGGSDIQYF
TGTGCCAGTAGTTTTGGGGGCGGGTCCGACATTCAGTACTTC